This is a list of T cell receptor beta chains from one sample in a study of T cell responses to AZD1222 COVID-19 vaccine. The table came from immunoSEQ multiplex PCR; TCRdb's copy has only in-frame clones and leaves some out. The sample includes about 150,000 clones, about 93% of them seen just once. The sample here was peripheral blood, taken on day 0 of AZD1222 vaccination. The receptor set was obtained from an adult in good health. CDR3s include the opening cysteine and the closing phenylalanine or tryptophan. The D gene is left open where the match is weak. Rows give clone size only sometimes, using once, few, many, or a class for an expanded clone.

d_call j_call clone_size v_call cdr3_aa cdr3_nt
. TRBJ1-1 . TRBV3-1/TRBV3-2 CASSQDPANTEAFF TGTGCCAGCAGCCAAGACCCCGCGAACACTGAAGCTTTCTTT
. TRBJ1-5 . TRBV6-5 CASSYTNWGSNQPQHF TGTGCCAGCAGTTACACCAATTGGGGGAGCAATCAGCCCCAGCATTTT
. TRBJ1-5 . TRBV3-1/TRBV3-2 CASSQDISSNQPQHF TGTGCCAGCAGCCAAGATATAAGTAGCAATCAGCCCCAGCATTTT
. TRBJ2-1 few TRBV15 CATSRGGGASSYNEQFF TGTGCCACCAGCAGAGGAGGTGGGGCAAGCTCCTACAATGAGCAGTTCTTC
TRBD1 TRBJ2-7 . TRBV4-1 CASSQTPDRGYEQYF TGCGCCAGCAGCCAAACCCCGGACAGGGGATATGAGCAGTACTTC
. TRBJ2-7 . TRBV10-3 CAISESGGGSRGTYEQYF TGTGCCATCAGTGAGTCAGGAGGGGGTTCGAGGGGAACCTACGAGCAGTACTTC
. TRBJ2-5 . TRBV11-2 CASSLGPRRETQYF TGTGCCAGCAGCTTAGGTCCCCGACGAGAGACCCAGTACTTC
TRBD2 TRBJ2-1 . TRBV3-1/TRBV3-2 CASSQGLAASSYNEQFF TGTGCCAGCAGCCAGGGACTAGCGGCCAGCTCCTACAATGAGCAGTTCTTC
TRBD1 TRBJ1-6 . TRBV2 CASIGQGNSPLHF TGTGCCAGCATCGGACAGGGAAATTCACCCCTCCACTTT
. TRBJ1-3 . TRBV6-7 CASILITGGNTIYF TGTGCCAGCATTCTAATAACTGGAGGAAACACCATATATTTT
TRBD1 TRBJ1-1 . TRBV12-3/TRBV12-4 CASSFRDSEAFF TGTGCCAGCAGTTTTAGGGACAGTGAAGCTTTCTTT
. TRBJ2-6 once TRBV2 CASRASGANVLTF TGTGCCAGCAGAGCGTCTGGGGCCAACGTCCTGACTTTC
. TRBJ1-3 . TRBV7-9 CASSGHGGGGNTIYF TGTGCCAGCAGCGGACATGGGGGTGGTGGAAACACCATATATTTT
. TRBJ2-2 . TRBV28 CASSFFAGSGTGELFF TGTGCCAGCAGTTTTTTCGCGGGGTCGGGCACCGGGGAGCTGTTTTTT
. TRBJ1-1 . TRBV2 CASSRATGFTEAFF TGTGCCAGCAGTCGAGCGACAGGATTCACTGAAGCTTTCTTT
TRBD1 TRBJ2-2 . TRBV5-1 CASSPRTGVQAGELFF TGCGCCAGCAGCCCGAGGACAGGAGTCCAAGCCGGGGAGCTGTTTTTT
. TRBJ1-2 . TRBV20-1 CSAILGYTF TGCAGTGCCATACTTGGCTACACCTTC
TRBD1 TRBJ1-1 . TRBV4-1 CASRARDRVFRAFF TGCGCCAGCAGGGCTCGGGACAGAGTCTTTCGAGCTTTCTTT
TRBD1 TRBJ1-4 . TRBV4-1 CASSGTGGALNEKLFF TGCGCCAGCAGCGGGACAGGGGGCGCCCTTAATGAAAAACTGTTTTTT
TRBD2 TRBJ2-7 once TRBV27 CASSLAGSWYEQYF TGTGCCAGCAGTCTAGCGGGATCATGGTACGAGCAGTACTTC
. TRBJ1-6 . TRBV5-1 CASSPTVDNSPLHF TGCGCCAGCAGCCCGACAGTGGACAATTCACCCCTCCACTTT
TRBD1 TRBJ2-2 . TRBV6-1 CASSDPDREPANTGELFF TGTGCCAGCAGTGACCCGGACAGGGAACCCGCGAACACCGGGGAGCTGTTTTTT
. TRBJ2-2 . TRBV5-1 CASSLGFGGTGELFF TGCGCCAGCAGCTTGGGATTTGGCGGCACCGGGGAGCTGTTTTTT
. TRBJ1-2 . TRBV6-6 CASSYVSYGYTF TGTGCCAGCAGTTACGTAAGCTATGGCTACACCTTC
. TRBJ1-1 once TRBV11-2 CASSLGRGGFDTEAFF TGTGCCAGCAGCTTAGGCAGGGGCGGTTTTGACACTGAAGCTTTCTTT
. TRBJ2-7 . TRBV7-2 CASSVDVWAYEQYF TGTGCCAGCAGCGTCGACGTATGGGCCTACGAGCAGTACTTC
TRBD2 TRBJ2-7 few TRBV4-3 CASSQVASGGGYEQYF TGCGCCAGCAGCCAAGTAGCTAGCGGGGGTGGGTACGAGCAGTACTTC
. TRBJ1-3 . TRBV20-1 CSASLGLGGNTIYF TGCAGTGCTAGTCTGGGGTTAGGTGGAAACACCATATATTTT
. TRBJ2-1 . TRBV6-2/TRBV6-3 CASSVAGTLYNEQFF TGTGCCAGCAGCGTAGCAGGGACGTTGTACAATGAGCAGTTCTTC
. TRBJ1-5 . TRBV6-2/TRBV6-3 CASSYSPGRQPQHF TGTGCCAGCAGTTACTCGCCGGGAAGGCAGCCCCAGCATTTT
. TRBJ2-3 . TRBV5-1 CASSLGGSTDTQYF TGCGCCAGCAGCTTAGGCGGGAGCACAGATACGCAGTATTTT
. TRBJ2-3 . TRBV7-2 CASSLVVLALPDTQYF TGTGCCAGCAGCTTAGTAGTTCTAGCCCTCCCAGATACGCAGTATTTT
TRBD2 TRBJ2-1 few TRBV10-3 CAITGGGNNEQFF TGTGCCATCACTGGCGGGGGGAACAATGAGCAGTTCTTC
. TRBJ2-6 . TRBV11-2 CASSLFGSGANVLTF TGTGCCAGCAGCTTATTTGGGTCTGGGGCCAACGTCCTGACTTTC
. TRBJ1-2 few TRBV6-2/TRBV6-3 CASSYPGGVNYGYTF TGTGCCAGCAGTTACCCGGGAGGCGTCAACTATGGCTACACCTTC
. TRBJ1-4 . TRBV10-2 CASREVPNEKLFF TGCGCCAGCAGGGAGGTCCCTAATGAAAAACTGTTTTTT
TRBD1 TRBJ2-7 few TRBV28 CASSDSRGDREPYEQYF TGTGCCAGCAGTGACTCCCGCGGGGACAGGGAACCCTACGAGCAGTACTTC
. TRBJ1-2 . TRBV6-1 CASSEVPTVGYGYTF TGTGCCAGCAGTGAAGTCCCGACAGTGGGTTATGGCTACACCTTC
. TRBJ1-2 . TRBV5-1 CASSLEGGYGYTF TGCGCCAGCAGCTTGGAGGGGGGCTATGGCTACACCTTC
. TRBJ1-2 . TRBV3-1/TRBV3-2 CASSQRDSGYTF TGTGCCAGCAGCCAAAGGGACTCCGGCTACACCTTC
. TRBJ1-5 . TRBV6-5 CASSYRSSNQPQHF TGTGCCAGCAGTTACAGGAGTAGCAATCAGCCCCAGCATTTT
. TRBJ2-7 once TRBV15 CATSRDLAGATNF TGTGCCACCAGCAGAGATCTAGCAGGAGCCACAAACTTC
. TRBJ1-2 . TRBV2 CASGALGSRGYTF TGTGCCAGTGGAGCCTTGGGGTCCCGAGGCTACACCTTC
TRBD1 TRBJ1-5 . TRBV6-5 CASSYPTGESNQPQHF TGTGCCAGCAGTTACCCGACAGGGGAAAGCAATCAGCCCCAGCATTTT
. TRBJ2-1 . TRBV7-6 CASSPNGVAYNEQFF TGTGCCAGCAGCCCAAACGGTGTGGCCTACAATGAGCAGTTCTTC